This entry is about one TCR beta chain. Germline V gene lookup returns CDR1 ENHRY and CDR2 SYGVKD. The length of the CDR3 is 15 residues. The junction had 11 bases not matched to a gene; V was cut back by 8 bases and J by 5 bases. The table came from immunoSEQ multiplex PCR; TCRdb's copy has only in-frame clones and leaves some out. The profile shows some 160,000 clones, roughly 90% of them singletons. These data are taken from a study of cytomegalovirus exposure and HLA in healthy donors. Study-level information: The roughly 110 validation repertoires were reported in a later analysis to have been generated on the same platform as the approximately 600 first-cohort repertoires.

This TCR derives from a man younger than 35 in good health and CMV-seronegative. Sequencing used PBMCs. V gene TRBV10-3 combines with J gene TRBJ2-2, with 7 bases aligning to TRBD2. The CDR3 sequence: CAISWQGGFTGELFF. The CDR3 region has the DNA TGTGCCATCTCGTGGCAGGGAGGGTTTACCGGGGAGCTGTTTTTT.